This passage covers 2 T cell receptor beta chains from one sample sequenced in a study of blood T cell repertoires in COVID-19. Clones were sequenced by immunoSEQ multiplex PCR, and TCRdb holds only the in-frame ones, with some missing. The table has about 200,000 clones, 70% to 90% seen once; the top ten hold around 9.6%. The specimen was peripheral blood. The receptor source for this set is a woman aged 45-60 years with COVID-19, enrolled during active disease.

The rearrangement uses TRBV7-3 and TRBJ2-2; 8 nucleotides align to TRBD1. The J segment lost 8 bases and the V segment lost 5 bases, leaving 4 bases of the junction unmatched. Germline loops: CDR1 SGHTA, CDR2 FQGTGA. This CDR3 is 13 amino acids long. CDR3 in amino acids: CASSPHRGGELFF. CDR3 DNA: TGTGCCAGCAGCCCCCACAGGGGGGGGGAGCTGTTTTTT.

Only a few counts were recorded for this clone. The CDR3 loop reads CASSNRGPPDTQYF. CDR3 nucleotides: TGCGCCAGCAGTAACAGGGGGCCCCCAGATACGCAGTATTTT. The V gene is TRBV10-1, the J gene TRBJ2-3; 9 bases agree with TRBD1. The length of the CDR3 is 14 residues. The V and J ends lost 5 bases and 4 bases, in that order; junction bases with no gene match: 4. CDR1 and CDR2 from the germline V gene are WNHNN and SYGVQD (reference sequence).